The T cell receptor beta chain under discussion was sequenced for a study of CD8+ T cells in alopecia areata. Notes on the study in general: Tofacitinib produced a significant decrease in scalp clonality and in expanded CD8+ clones among the top 100. Clonality was higher in lesional than normal scalp, especially in alopecia totalis/universalis. Besides other cells, scalp samples also yield sequences of resident alphabeta T cells from normal skin. Patients displayed less clarity in TCR sharing than mice, a finding possibly related to HLA.

Trimming removed 1 base from V and 0 bases from J, with 13 bases in between. The CDR3 contains 18 residues. CDR1 is SGHDN, CDR2 FVKESK, per germline. As concerns this clone: Its antigen is still unknown.

Treatment meaning: oral pan-JAK inhibitor, 5-10 mg twice daily. Sequencing relied on a cDNA template that was reverse transcribed from extracted RNA. Here immunoSEQ multiplex PCR was the method, and the copy in TCRdb shows in-frame clones only, minus some. The sample has 100,000 or so clones; 55% to 75% are singletons. V and J are TRBV14 and TRBJ2-6; D uncertain. This TCR was sampled from a human donor with alopecia areata. The sample in question was CD8+ T cells sorted from blood, obtained at approximately week 56, from a patient treated with tofacitinib. The CDR3 nucleotides read TGTGCCAGCAGCCAAGTAGACACTACCGTCTCTGGGGCCAACGTCCTGACTTTC. The encoded protein is CASSQVDTTVSGANVLTF.